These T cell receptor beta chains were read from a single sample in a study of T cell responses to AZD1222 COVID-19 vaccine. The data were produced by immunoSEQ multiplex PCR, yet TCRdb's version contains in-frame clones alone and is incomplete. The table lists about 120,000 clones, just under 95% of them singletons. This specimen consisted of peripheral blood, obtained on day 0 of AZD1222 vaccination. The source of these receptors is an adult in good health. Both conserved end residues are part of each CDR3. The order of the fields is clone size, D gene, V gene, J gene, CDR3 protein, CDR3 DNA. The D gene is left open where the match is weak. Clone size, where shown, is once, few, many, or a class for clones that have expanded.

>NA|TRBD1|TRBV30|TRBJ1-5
CAWSQGVNQPQHF
TGTGCCTGGTCACAGGGGGTCAATCAGCCCCAGCATTTT
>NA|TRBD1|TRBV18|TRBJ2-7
CASSRGTGPNYEQYF
TGTGCCAGCTCACGGGGGACAGGTCCCAACTACGAGCAGTACTTC
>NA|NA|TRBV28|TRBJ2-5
CASSLRGGKTQYF
TGTGCCAGCAGTTTAAGGGGTGGGAAGACCCAGTACTTC
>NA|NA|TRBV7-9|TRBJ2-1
CASSLVGTFSYNEQFF
TGTGCCAGCAGCTTAGTCGGGACTTTTTCCTACAATGAGCAGTTCTTC
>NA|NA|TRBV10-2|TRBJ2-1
CASTPRGPYNEQFF
TGCGCCAGCACCCCCCGCGGCCCGTACAATGAGCAGTTCTTC
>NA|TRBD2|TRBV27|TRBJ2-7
CASSAGGSYEQYF
TGTGCCAGCAGTGCGGGAGGCTCCTACGAGCAGTACTTC
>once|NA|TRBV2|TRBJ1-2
CASSEGEGNYGYTF
TGTGCCAGCAGTGAAGGAGAAGGGAACTATGGCTACACCTTC
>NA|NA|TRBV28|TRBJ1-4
CASGGHLNEKLFF
TGTGCCAGCGGCGGACATTTGAATGAAAAACTGTTTTTT
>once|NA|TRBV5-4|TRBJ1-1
CASSWGQNTEAFF
TGTGCCAGCAGCTGGGGACAGAACACTGAAGCTTTCTTT
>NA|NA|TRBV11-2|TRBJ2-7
CASSTRSLSRWGEQYF
TGTGCCAGCAGCACAAGATCCCTTAGCAGGTGGGGCGAGCAGTACTTC
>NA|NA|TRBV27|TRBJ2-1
CASRWGGAGDEQFF
TGTGCCAGCCGTTGGGGCGGCGCAGGCGATGAGCAGTTCTTC
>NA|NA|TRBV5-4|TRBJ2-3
CASSLQGFVYSDTQYF
TGTGCCAGCAGCCTACAGGGTTTCGTTTATTCAGATACGCAGTATTTT
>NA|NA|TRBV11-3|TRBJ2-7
CASSLTTAYEQYF
TGTGCCAGCAGCCTGACGACAGCCTACGAGCAGTACTTC
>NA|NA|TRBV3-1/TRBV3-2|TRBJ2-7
CASSPSVGGEQYF
TGTGCCAGCAGCCCCTCCGTCGGGGGAGAGCAGTACTTC
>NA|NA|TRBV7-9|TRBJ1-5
CASSLSQGLFRNQPQHF
TGTGCCAGCAGCTTATCACAGGGACTGTTTCGAAATCAGCCCCAGCATTTT
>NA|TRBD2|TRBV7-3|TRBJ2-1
CASSVAGEGREQFF
TGTGCCAGCAGCGTAGCGGGAGAGGGTCGGGAGCAGTTCTTC
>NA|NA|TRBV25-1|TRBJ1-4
CASSDEGEVEKLFF
TGTGCCAGCAGTGATGAGGGGGAGGTTGAAAAACTGTTTTTT
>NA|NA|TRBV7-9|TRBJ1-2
CASGTTTGYTF
TGTGCCAGCGGGACGACAACTGGCTACACCTTC
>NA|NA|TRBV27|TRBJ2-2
CASSKIENTGELFF
TGTGCCAGCAGTAAGATCGAGAACACCGGGGAGCTGTTTTTT
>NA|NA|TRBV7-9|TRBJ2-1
CASSLTIEQFF
TGTGCCAGCAGCCTTACAATCGAGCAGTTCTTC
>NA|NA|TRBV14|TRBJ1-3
CASSQNTGNTIYF
TGTGCCAGCAGCCAAAACACTGGAAACACCATATATTTT
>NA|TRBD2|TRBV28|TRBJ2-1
CASSRWGREVSYNEQFF
TGTGCCAGCAGTCGATGGGGGCGGGAGGTCTCCTACAATGAGCAGTTCTTC
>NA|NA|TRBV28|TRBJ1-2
CASRFLGSYTF
TGTGCCAGCAGATTTCTCGGTAGCTACACCTTC
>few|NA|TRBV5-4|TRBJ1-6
CASSLGTEYNSPLHF
TGTGCCAGCAGCTTAGGGACGGAATATAATTCACCCCTCCACTTT
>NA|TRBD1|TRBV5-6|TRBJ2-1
CASSPSGGATYNEQFF
TGTGCCAGCAGCCCGTCAGGGGGAGCAACCTACAATGAGCAGTTCTTC
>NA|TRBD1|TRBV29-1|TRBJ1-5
CSVSRDRGSPQHF
TGCAGCGTGAGCCGGGACAGGGGGTCCCCCCAGCATTTT
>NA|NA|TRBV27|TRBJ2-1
CASSLTGVAYNEQFF
TGTGCCAGCAGTTTAACGGGAGTGGCCTACAATGAGCAGTTCTTC
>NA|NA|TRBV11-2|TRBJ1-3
CASSSSGPNLRNTIYF
TGTGCCAGCAGCTCATCGGGGCCGAACCTACGAAACACCATATATTTT
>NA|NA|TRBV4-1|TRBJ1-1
CASSHPWDGTTEAFF
TGCGCCAGCAGCCATCCCTGGGACGGGACCACTGAAGCTTTCTTT
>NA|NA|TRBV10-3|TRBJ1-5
CAISRESRATNQPQHF
TGTGCCATCAGTAGAGAATCCCGGGCCACAAATCAGCCCCAGCATTTT
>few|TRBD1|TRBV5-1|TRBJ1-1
CASSQQGGNTEAFF
TGCGCCAGCAGCCAACAGGGGGGGAACACTGAAGCTTTCTTT
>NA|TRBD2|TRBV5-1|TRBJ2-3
CASSARTSGRSDTQYF
TGCGCCAGCAGCGCACGGACTAGCGGGAGGTCAGATACGCAGTATTTT
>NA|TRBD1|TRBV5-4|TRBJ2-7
CASSSGTGQIYEQYF
TGTGCCAGCAGCAGTGGAACGGGACAGATCTACGAGCAGTACTTC
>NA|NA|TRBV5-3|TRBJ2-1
CASSYPQMNEQFF
TGTGCCAGTTCCTATCCTCAGATGAATGAGCAGTTCTTC
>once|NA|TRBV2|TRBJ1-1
CASSLDGNTEAFF
TGTGCCAGCAGTCTGGACGGAAACACTGAAGCTTTCTTT
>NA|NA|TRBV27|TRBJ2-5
CASSLLGKETQYF
TGTGCCAGCAGTTTATTAGGGAAGGAGACCCAGTACTTC
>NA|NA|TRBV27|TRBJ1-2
CASSFPPPGEGGYTF
TGTGCCAGCAGTTTCCCCCCCCCAGGGGAAGGTGGCTACACCTTC
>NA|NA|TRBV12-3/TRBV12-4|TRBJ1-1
CASSLGRDREAFF
TGTGCCAGCAGTTTGGGTAGGGACCGAGAAGCTTTCTTT
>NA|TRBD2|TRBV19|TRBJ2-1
CASSVGTSGRASTRNEQFF
TGTGCCAGTAGTGTCGGGACTAGCGGGAGGGCCTCTACTCGGAATGAGCAGTTCTTC
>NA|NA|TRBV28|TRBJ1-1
CASSLPTRDYTEAFF
TGTGCCAGCAGTTTACCGACGAGGGATTACACTGAAGCTTTCTTT
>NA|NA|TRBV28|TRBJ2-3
CASSFRTLASTDTQYF
TGTGCCAGCAGTTTCAGGACTCTAGCCTCCACAGATACGCAGTATTTT
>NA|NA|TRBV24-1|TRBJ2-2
CATSDPGRSAGELFF
TGTGCCACCAGTGACCCAGGGAGATCCGCCGGGGAGCTGTTTTTT
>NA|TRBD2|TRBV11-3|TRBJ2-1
CASSLGLADHNEQFF
TGTGCCAGCAGCTTAGGACTAGCGGATCACAATGAGCAGTTCTTC